A single sample gave rise to the 18 T cell receptor beta chains below, sequenced in a study of blood T cell repertoires in COVID-19. Profiling relied on immunoSEQ multiplex PCR, and the TCRdb table lists in-frame clones only, not all of them. The sample shows approximately 170,000 clones, about nine tenths of them seen only once. Source material: peripheral blood. The receptors were sampled from a man in his 70s with acute or convalescent COVID-19.

The chain couples TRBV7-9 to TRBJ2-1, with 8 bases matching TRBD2. This CDR3 region has 14 residues. Trimming at V came to 5 bases and at J to 9 bases, leaving 9 bases not matched to a gene. The germline V gene has CDR1 SEHNR and CDR2 FQNEAQ (reference sequence). In DNA form, the CDR3 reads TGTGCCAGCAGCCAAGTAGGGCTAGCGGGTGAGCAGTTCTTC. Encoded protein: CASSQVGLAGEQFF.

This chain links TRBV28 with TRBJ1-4, with D maybe TRBD1 (6 bases). This CDR3 has 16 residues. Germline CDR1 reads MDHEN; CDR2 reads SYDVKM. The V end was cut by 8 bases, the J end by 5 bases, with 21 bases between. Here the CDR3 reads CASGTPRGGRNEKLFF. CDR3 DNA: TGTGCCAGCGGGACACCTAGAGGGGGTCGAAATGAAAAACTGTTTTTT.

This clone appeared once. This chain connects TRBV24-1 to TRBJ2-7, with no clear D. Germline V gene data show CDR1 as KGHDR and CDR2 as SFDVKD. The CDR3 sequence is 13 residues long. V lost 2 bases, J lost 0 bases, and 4 bases lay in between. CDR3 protein: CATSDSYSYEQYF. CDR3 coding DNA: TGTGCCACCAGTGATTCCTACTCCTACGAGCAGTACTTC.

The CDR3: CASSSLGGSGRYEQYF. In DNA form, the CDR3 reads TGTGCCAGCAGTTCCCTCGGTGGGAGCGGGAGGTACGAGCAGTACTTC. V usage is TRBV28 and J usage is TRBJ2-7; TRBD2 aligns across 9 bases. The V gene's germline CDR1 is MDHEN and CDR2 SYDVKM. The CDR3 covers 16 residues. Trimming took 4 bases from V and 4 from J; bases not matched to a gene: 11.

This clone was found once. V and J are TRBV5-1 and TRBJ2-7; the match to TRBD2 covers 11 bases. Germline CDR1 and CDR2: SGHRS and YFSETQ. The junction had 4 bases not matched to a gene; V was cut back by 4 bases and J by 4 bases. The CDR3 spans 14 residues. CDR3 nucleotides: TGCGCCAGCAGCGACCTAGCGGGAGGTTACGAGCAGTACTTC. Protein product: CASSDLAGGYEQYF.

This clone was counted once. V is TRBV28 and J is TRBJ2-4; D remains ambiguous. This CDR3 is 14 amino acids long. In germline, CDR1 is MDHEN, CDR2 SYDVKM. The V and J ends lost 7 bases and 0 bases respectively, with 10 bases between them. CDR3 nucleotide sequence: TGTGCCAGCAACAGCCCCGGAGCCAAAAACATTCAGTACTTC. Amino acids: CASNSPGAKNIQYF.

To note about this clone: Mismatch with germline at one junction end may stem from a read error. V and J are TRBV7-2 and TRBJ2-1; D possibly matches TRBD1 or TRBD2 (6 bases each). CDR3 length: 14 amino acids. Germline values: CDR1 SGHTA, CDR2 FQGNSA. CDR3 in DNA: TGTGCCAGCAGTTTAGGGGGGCGCTACAATGAGCAGTTCTTC. Its protein product is CASSLGGRYNEQFF.

This chain links TRBV11-2 with TRBJ2-7; weak D call: TRBD1 (6 bases). The CDR3 is made up of 15 amino acids. Germline CDR1 reads SGHAT; CDR2 reads FQNNGV. V was cut by 0 bases and J by 3 bases, with 12 bases left in between. DNA for the CDR3: TGTGCCAGCAGCTTAGATCTTCAGGGGATCTACGAGCAGTACTTC. It encodes CASSLDLQGIYEQYF.

V is TRBV9 and J is TRBJ2-3; D gene uncertain. V was shortened by 0 bases and J by 2 bases, with 13 bases between the two germline ends. In germline, CDR1 is SGDLS, CDR2 YYNGEE. The CDR3 runs to 16 residues. As DNA, the CDR3 is TGTGCCAGCAGCGTAGTAGGTGGGCTGACCACAGATACGCAGTATTTT. Amino acid sequence: CASSVVGGLTTDTQYF.

The count of this clone is one. V is TRBV7-2 and J is TRBJ2-2, with 10 bases identical to TRBD2. V dropped 1 base and J dropped 1; count of bases not matched to a gene: 3. Germline CDR1 reads SGHTA; CDR2 reads FQGNSA. The CDR3 totals 17 residues. The CDR3 DNA sequence: TGTGCCAGCAGCTTAGTGGCTAGCGGGGGGAACACCGGGGAGCTGTTTTTT. It is translated as CASSLVASGGNTGELFF.

This rearrangement joins TRBV6-1 to TRBJ2-2, with unresolved D. Trimming removed 2 bases from V and 7 bases from J, with 8 bases in between. CDR1 MNHNS and CDR2 SASEGT come from the germline V gene. This CDR3 contains 13 residues. CDR3 loop: CASSESNGGELFF. Written as DNA, the CDR3 is TGTGCCAGCAGTGAATCTAATGGCGGGGAGCTGTTTTTT.

The rearrangement uses TRBV2 and TRBJ2-3, with 8 bases aligning to TRBD1. This CDR3 region has 16 residues. Germline V gene sequence: CDR1 SNHLY, CDR2 FYNNEI. V dropped 6 bases and J dropped 2; count of bases not matched to a gene: 10. The chain's CDR3 is CASRADRGHNTDTQYF. CDR3 nucleotide sequence: TGTGCCAGCAGGGCTGACAGGGGTCATAACACAGATACGCAGTATTTT.

The chain recombines TRBV4-1 with TRBJ2-7; 9 positions agree with TRBD1. There are 15 residues in the CDR3. The V gene end was trimmed by 0 bases and the J gene end by 2 bases; junction bases not matched to a gene: 2. Germline V gives CDR1 MGHRA, CDR2 YSYEKL. The CDR3 region is CASSQEGTGPYEQYF. In DNA, the CDR3 is TGCGCCAGCAGCCAAGAGGGGACAGGGCCCTACGAGCAGTACTTC.

This CDR3 reads CASSQDSVSYEQYF. Written as DNA, the CDR3 is TGTGCCAGCAGCCAAGACTCGGTCTCCTACGAGCAGTACTTC. The chain carries TRBV3-1 (or the pseudogene TRBV3-2) and TRBJ2-7; D remains unclear. There are 14 residues in the CDR3. The V gene's germline CDR1 is LGHDT and CDR2 YNNKEL (reference sequence). V was cut by 0 bases and J by 0 bases, with 6 bases left in between.

The chain combines TRBV28 with TRBJ1-5, with a tentative D call TRBD1 (5 bases). Trimming left V 6 bases short and J 0 bases short, with 9 bases between. The CDR3 has 14 residues. Per germline, CDR1 MDHEN and CDR2 SYDVKM. This CDR3 reads CASRNRNSNQPQHF. CDR3 sequence (DNA): TGTGCCAGCAGGAACAGGAATAGCAATCAGCCCCAGCATTTT.

The V and J genes are TRBV19 and TRBJ1-5; possibly TRBD1 for D (6 bases). V was cut by 2 bases and J by 2 bases, with 10 bases left in between. The CDR3 consists of 15 residues. Germline V gene lookup returns CDR1 LNHDA and CDR2 SQIVND (reference sequence). The CDR3 bases are TGTGCCAGTAGTATATGGGCAGGGGGCAATCAGCCCCAGCATTTT. Its protein is CASSIWAGGNQPQHF.

The J gene is TRBJ1-3, the V gene TRBV3-1 (or the pseudogene TRBV3-2); possible D gene TRBD1, 6 bases. The germline gives CDR1 LGHDT, CDR2 YNNKEL (reference sequence). This CDR3 spans 14 amino acids. Trimming removed 3 bases from V and 3 bases from J, with 9 bases in between. The CDR3 DNA reads as TGTGCCAGCAGCCACCGACAGGATGGAAACACCATATATTTT. As protein: CASSHRQDGNTIYF.

The rearrangement uses TRBV7-2 and TRBJ1-2; TRBD1 matches at 8 bases. V was pared by 4 bases and J by 4 bases, with 5 bases of the junction left unmatched. CDR3 length: 14 residues. The germline V gene has CDR1 SGHTA and CDR2 FQGNSA. The CDR3 loop reads CASSSQTGGYGYTF. The CDR3 DNA reads TGTGCCAGCAGCTCCCAAACAGGGGGCTATGGCTACACCTTC.